Each of the 8 T cell receptor beta chains below was sequenced from the same sample in a study of T cell responses to AZD1222 COVID-19 vaccine. Measured with immunoSEQ multiplex PCR; TCRdb has only the in-frame clones, and not every one. Among approximately 99,000 clones listed, nearly 90% were seen once. This specimen consisted of peripheral blood, obtained on day 0 of AZD1222 vaccination. These receptors all stem from an adult in good health.

The chain links TRBV2 to TRBJ1-5; TRBD1 is a possible D gene (5 bases). V lost 4 bases and J 7 bases, leaving 11 bases between the germline ends. Germline V gene lookup returns CDR1 SNHLY and CDR2 FYNNEI. The CDR3 covers 13 residues. CDR3 DNA sequence: TGTGCCAGCAGTGTAGGGCGGGGGCAGCCCCAGCATTTT. This gives the protein CASSVGRGQPQHF.

The chain carries TRBV11-1 and TRBJ1-2; 7 bases agree with TRBD1. V trimming: 5 bases; J trimming: 5 bases; junction bases outside the gene matches: 11. Looked up from germline, CDR1 is SGHAT and CDR2 is FQDESV (reference sequence). This CDR3 spans 15 amino acids. The CDR3 loop is CASSTTGEGKYGYTF. In DNA form, the CDR3 reads TGTGCCAGCAGCACTACAGGGGAGGGAAAGTATGGCTACACCTTC.

In its sample, this clone was seen once. The chain is built from TRBV7-9 and TRBJ2-5; unclear D gene. The CDR3 has 14 residues. Trimming took off 5 bases at V and 4 bases at J, with 14 bases between the two ends. Germline CDR1 and CDR2: SEHNR and FQNEAQ (reference sequence). The CDR3 nucleotides are TGTGCCAGCAGCCCCAGCACCGCCCGAGAGACCCAGTACTTC. This codes for CASSPSTARETQYF.

The V call is TRBV4-3, the J call TRBJ2-5, with 8 bases identical to TRBD2. CDR3 length: 15 amino acids. CDR1 and CDR2 from the germline V gene are LGHNA and YSLEER. V lost 4 bases to trimming and J lost 1 base; unmatched junction nucleotides: 5. The CDR3 DNA is TGCGCCAGCAGCCCGAGCGGGAGTATCCAAGAGACCCAGTACTTC. Residues: CASSPSGSIQETQYF.

V gene TRBV20-1 combines with J gene TRBJ2-2; D gene uncertain. Per the germline V gene, CDR1 is DFQATT and CDR2 is SNEGSKA (reference sequence). CDR3 length: 13 amino acids. Trimming removed 3 bases from V and 8 bases from J, with 13 bases in between. As DNA, the CDR3 is TGCAGTGCTAGTCCAACTGGTGCGGGGGAGCTGTTTTTT. Translating gives CSASPTGAGELFF.

This chain connects TRBV19 to TRBJ1-5; D possibly corresponds to TRBD1 (5 bases). The CDR3 loop spans 16 amino acids. CDR1 and CDR2 (germline): LNHDA, SQIVND (reference sequence). The ends were cut back, 7 bases at V and 2 bases at J, with 18 bases in the middle. The CDR3 region has the DNA TGTGCCAGTAACATGTGGGAGGGGCAAGGCAATCAGCCCCAGCATTTT. Its translation is CASNMWEGQGNQPQHF.

This chain links TRBV6-5 with TRBJ1-2; TRBD1 might be the D (6 bases). The germline V gene encodes CDR1 MNHEY and CDR2 SVGAGI. The germline V and J ends were trimmed by 9 bases and 6 bases, with 20 bases remaining between them. This CDR3 is built from 14 residues. CDR3 region: CASTGGQGLHGYTF. The CDR3 region has the DNA TGTGCCAGTACCGGGGGGCAGGGTTTACATGGCTACACCTTC.

This clone appeared a few times. The chain couples TRBV18 to TRBJ2-7; 7 bases fit TRBD2. The CDR3 length is 13 residues. Losses at the gene ends were 3 bases for V and 2 bases for J; bases not matched to a gene: 1. Per germline, CDR1 KGHSH and CDR2 LQKENI. CDR3 amino acids: CASSPREAYEQYV. CDR3 DNA sequence: TGTGCCAGCTCACCCCGGGAGGCCTACGAGCAGTACGTC.